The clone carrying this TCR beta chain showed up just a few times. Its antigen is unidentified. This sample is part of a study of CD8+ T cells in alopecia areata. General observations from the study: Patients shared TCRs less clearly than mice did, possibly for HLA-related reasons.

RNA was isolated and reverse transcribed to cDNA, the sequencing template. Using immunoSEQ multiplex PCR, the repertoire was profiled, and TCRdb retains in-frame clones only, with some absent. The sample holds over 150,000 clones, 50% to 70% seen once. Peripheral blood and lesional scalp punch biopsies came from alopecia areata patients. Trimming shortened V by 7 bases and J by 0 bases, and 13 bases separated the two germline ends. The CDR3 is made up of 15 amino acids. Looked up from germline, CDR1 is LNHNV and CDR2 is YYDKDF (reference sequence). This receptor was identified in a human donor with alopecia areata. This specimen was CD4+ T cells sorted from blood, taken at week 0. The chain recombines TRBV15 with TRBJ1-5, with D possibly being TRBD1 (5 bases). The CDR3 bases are TGTGCCACCAACCCCGACAGATATAGCAATCAGCCCCAGCATTTT. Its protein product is CATNPDRYSNQPQHF.